This entry concerns a single T cell receptor beta chain. Its antigen is not yet known. Qualities for individual bases were not recorded, and no much larger clone is one base off. The sample originates from a study of cytotoxic CD8 clonotypes in ibrutinib-treated CLL (dated by TCRdb to 2020 to 2022). Regarding the complete study: In this cohort, 15 or so patients were treatment-naive and ten to eleven were relapsed/refractory, while fewer than 18 had unmutated IGHV. Responses were partial in 24 patients and complete in 2; after median approximately 69 months follow-up, some 15 stayed in remission and 12 progressed. The response samples were drawn at a median of approximately 11 months into treatment, with a range of roughly 6 to 36 months. On average, each sample had a few hundred thousand productive templates and more than 75,000 productive rearrangements. Longitudinal samples were obtainable from about 30% of the roughly 90 participants in the trial. Cryopreserved peripheral blood mononuclear cells were collected before treatment, at response, and at either disease progression or sustained remission. Every remission and progressive disease sample was obtained while ibrutinib was still being received by the patients.

Points the paper makes about the study in general: At baseline, clonality was higher than in age-matched healthy donors and showed a strong correlation with circulating CD8+ T-cell counts. Sampling times were not matched between patients in sustained remission and patients whose disease was progressing, and lymph node repertoires were not examined. Clonality increased at ibrutinib response, stayed stable in sustained remission, and fell back toward baseline at progression. Public clonotypes were found to be uncommon and were observed to contract or remain stable during treatment; the increase in clonality was shown to reflect expansion of private clonotypes at ibrutinib response.

Each clonotype received, on average, around 10x coverage in deep resolution sequencing performed on a MiSeq, where the target depth lay between 1 in 1 million and 1 in 200,000 T cells. The immunoSEQ hsTCRB Kit was used to generate the TCR beta libraries. Per the source publication's procedure: Data were analyzed with ImmunoSEQ Data Assistant and ImmunoSEQ Analyzer, with V, D and J genes assigned per IMGT definitions. Clonality, with values ranging from 0 to 1, was calculated as one minus the normalized Shannon entropy of productive rearrangement frequencies. Only overrepresented clonotypes making up at least 0.05% of each patient's repertoire were included in the public clonotype analysis. Fewer than 15 repertoires from age-matched healthy donors, obtained from immuneACCESS, served as clonality controls. The table comes from immuneACCESS by way of TCRdb, which keeps in-frame sequences with V and J called. Part of the clones is missing from these tables; in studies checked, under half for an unresolved V gene and the rest for unknown reasons. The V and J calls and clone size were taken over from that table, and D and trimming were inferred from the DNA. The sample table records 35,000 to 40,000 clones; about three quarters of these occur just once. Jointly, the top ten make up 10% of the sample.

The germline ends are 11 bases apart after V is trimmed by 4 bases and J by 10 bases. Sequences SEHNR (CDR1) and FQNEAQ (CDR2) are obtained from the germline V gene (reference sequence). From the cysteine up to the phenylalanine, the CDR3 has a length of 13 residues. The read is trimmed to its CDR3 DNA, 39 bases read in frame from base 1. Sample time point, as interpreted from the label and publication: progressive disease on ibrutinib. For TCR beta library preparation, around 2.2 micrograms of genomic DNA was extracted from cryopreserved PBMCs. Longitudinal blood samples from CLL patients receiving ibrutinib monotherapy were subjected to high-throughput TCR beta sequencing. The patients took part in an open-label, single-center phase 2 trial of ibrutinib monotherapy.

The sequencing used PBMCs, collected at disease progression, from a patient treated with ibrutinib. This TCR was recovered from a human donor with chronic lymphocytic leukemia. The sequence is built from TRBV7-9 and TRBJ1-6; no D gene can be assigned with confidence. The CDR3 reads CASSSNGGSPLHF. The DNA is TGTGCCAGCAGCTCCAACGGCGGGTCACCCCTCCACTTT.